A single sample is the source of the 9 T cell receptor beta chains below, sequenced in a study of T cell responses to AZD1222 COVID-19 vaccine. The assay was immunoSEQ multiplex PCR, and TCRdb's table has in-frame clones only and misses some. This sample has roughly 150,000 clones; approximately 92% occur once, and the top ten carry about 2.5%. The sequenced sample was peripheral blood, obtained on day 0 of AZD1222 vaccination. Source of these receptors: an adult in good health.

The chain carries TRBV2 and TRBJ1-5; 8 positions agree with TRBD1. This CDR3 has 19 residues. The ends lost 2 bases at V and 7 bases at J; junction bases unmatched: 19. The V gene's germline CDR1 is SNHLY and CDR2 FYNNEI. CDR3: CASSESAGTGFGIGQPQHF. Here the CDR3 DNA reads TGTGCCAGCAGTGAATCAGCGGGGACAGGTTTTGGGATCGGGCAGCCCCAGCATTTT.

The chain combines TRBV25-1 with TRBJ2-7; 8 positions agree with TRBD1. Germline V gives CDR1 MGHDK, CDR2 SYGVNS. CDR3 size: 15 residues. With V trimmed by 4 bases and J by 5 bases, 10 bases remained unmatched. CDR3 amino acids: CASSVGTGLIDEQYF. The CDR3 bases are TGTGCCAGCAGTGTCGGGACAGGTCTTATCGACGAGCAGTACTTC.

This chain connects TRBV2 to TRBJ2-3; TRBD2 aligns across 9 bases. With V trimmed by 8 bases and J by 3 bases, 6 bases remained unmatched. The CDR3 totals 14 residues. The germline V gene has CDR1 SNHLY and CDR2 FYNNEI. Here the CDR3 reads CASAGGFGTDTQYF. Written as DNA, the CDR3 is TGTGCCAGCGCGGGGGGGTTTGGGACAGATACGCAGTATTTT.

The CDR3 reads CASSAGRGLYYGYTF. The CDR3 region has the DNA TGTGCCAGCAGCGCCGGCAGGGGGCTCTACTATGGCTACACCTTC. The gene calls are TRBV11-2 and TRBJ1-2; 8 nucleotides line up with TRBD1. After removal of 5 bases from V and 3 bases from J, the junction contained 8 bases not matched to a gene. This CDR3 comprises 15 residues. Germline V gene sequence: CDR1 SGHAT, CDR2 FQNNGV.

The CDR3 loop is CASSLVQPLGGELFF. CDR3 in DNA: TGTGCCAGCAGCTTAGTCCAGCCCCTTGGCGGGGAGCTGTTTTTT. V is TRBV7-9 and J is TRBJ2-2; D is unclear. V was pared by 1 base and J by 7 bases, with 13 bases between. The CDR3 is 15 amino acids. In germline, CDR1 is SEHNR, CDR2 FQNEAQ (reference sequence).

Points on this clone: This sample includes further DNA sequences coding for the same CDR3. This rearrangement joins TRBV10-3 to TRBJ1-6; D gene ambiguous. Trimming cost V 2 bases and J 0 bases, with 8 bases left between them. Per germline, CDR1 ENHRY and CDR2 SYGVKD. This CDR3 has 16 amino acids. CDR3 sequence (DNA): TGTGCCATCAGTGAGAGAGAGAGCTCCTATAATTCACCCCTCCACTTT. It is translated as CAISERESSYNSPLHF.

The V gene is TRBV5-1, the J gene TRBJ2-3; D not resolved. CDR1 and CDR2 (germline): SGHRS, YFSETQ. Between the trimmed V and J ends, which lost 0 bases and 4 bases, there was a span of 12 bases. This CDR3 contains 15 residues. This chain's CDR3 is CASSLDTGDADTQYF. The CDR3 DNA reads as TGCGCCAGCAGCTTGGATACGGGCGACGCAGATACGCAGTATTTT.

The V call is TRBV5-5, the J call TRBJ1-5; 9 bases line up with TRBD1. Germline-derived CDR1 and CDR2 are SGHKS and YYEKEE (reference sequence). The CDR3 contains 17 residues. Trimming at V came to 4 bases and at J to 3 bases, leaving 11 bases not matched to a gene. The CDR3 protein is CASSHNPGQGNNQPQHF. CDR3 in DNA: TGTGCCAGCAGCCACAATCCGGGACAGGGTAACAATCAGCCCCAGCATTTT.

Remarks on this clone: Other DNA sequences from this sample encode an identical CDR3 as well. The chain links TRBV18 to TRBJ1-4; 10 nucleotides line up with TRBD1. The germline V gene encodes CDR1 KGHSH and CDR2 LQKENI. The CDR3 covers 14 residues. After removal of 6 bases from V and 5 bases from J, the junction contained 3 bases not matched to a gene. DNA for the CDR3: TGTGCCAGCTCCCCGGGACAGGGGAATGAAAAACTGTTTTTT. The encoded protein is CASSPGQGNEKLFF.